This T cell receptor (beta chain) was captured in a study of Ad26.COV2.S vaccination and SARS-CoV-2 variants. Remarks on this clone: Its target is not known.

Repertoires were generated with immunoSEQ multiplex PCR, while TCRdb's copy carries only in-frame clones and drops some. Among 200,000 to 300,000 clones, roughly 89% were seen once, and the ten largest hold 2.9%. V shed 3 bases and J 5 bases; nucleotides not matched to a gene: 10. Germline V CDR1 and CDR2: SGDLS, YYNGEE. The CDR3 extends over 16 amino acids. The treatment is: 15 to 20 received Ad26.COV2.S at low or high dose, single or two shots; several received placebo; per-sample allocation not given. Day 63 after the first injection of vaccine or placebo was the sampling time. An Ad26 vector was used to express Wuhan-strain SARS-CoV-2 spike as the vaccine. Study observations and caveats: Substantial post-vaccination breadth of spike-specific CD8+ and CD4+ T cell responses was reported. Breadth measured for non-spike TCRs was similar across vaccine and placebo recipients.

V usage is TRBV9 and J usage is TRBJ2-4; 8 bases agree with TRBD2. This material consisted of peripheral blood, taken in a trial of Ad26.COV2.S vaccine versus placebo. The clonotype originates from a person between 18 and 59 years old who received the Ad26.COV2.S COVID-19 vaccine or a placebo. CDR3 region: CASSAQERGRENIQYF. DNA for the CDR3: TGTGCCAGCAGCGCCCAGGAGCGGGGGAGGGAAAACATTCAGTACTTC.